The T cell receptor beta chain described here comes from a study of OX40 agonist ivuxolimab in advanced cancers. With regard to the full study: Ivuxolimab was an agonistic, fully human IgG2 monoclonal antibody directed against OX40 (CD134), a costimulatory receptor. Intravenous ivuxolimab was administered to patients every 2 weeks at six dose levels: 0.01, 0.1, 0.3, 1.5, 3 and 10 mg/kg. Among the approximately 54 dose-escalation patients, around 20 had hepatocellular carcinoma, roughly 15 melanoma, 9 renal cell carcinoma and 9 head and neck cancer. In the dose-escalation cohort, roughly 80% of patients were male, and the mean age was approximately 60 years, with a range of roughly 23 to 85. Patients were allowed to have had prior anti-PD-1, anti-PD-L1 or anti-CTLA-4 therapy, and approximately 40% of the dose-escalation patients had been treated with checkpoint inhibitors. Partial responses were achieved by three dose-escalation patients, of whom one had hepatocellular carcinoma and two had cutaneous melanoma. The purpose of peripheral TCRbeta sequencing was to test whether ivuxolimab changed TCR sequence diversity and led to clonal T-cell expansion. The paper reports the monotherapy dose-escalation portion (N ≈ 50 patients) of the phase I ivuxolimab trial.

Study-level results and caveats: At doses from 0.1 to 3.0 mg/kg, clonal expansion was seen in both CD4+ and CD8+ blood T cells between baseline and week 6. In partial responders in the 0.1-3.0 mg/kg groups, normalized peripheral clonal expansion was found to be among the lowest, especially among CD8+ T cells. After ivuxolimab, expanded clones were on average more numerous among CD8+ T cells than among CD4+ T cells. The antigen specificity of the clonally expanded peripheral T cells was not determined. Low levels of normalized T-cell clonal expansion were also seen in some patients who did not respond.

The trial excluded patients who had a history of autoimmune disease or were on systemic immunosuppression. In every dose cohort, peripheral blood was drawn for TCR sequencing at baseline, cycle 4 day 1, and cycle 7 day 1. The samples were taken from a phase I, first-in-human, multicenter, open-label dose-escalation trial of ivuxolimab. Adults with locally advanced or metastatic head and neck squamous cell, hepatocellular, melanoma or renal cell carcinoma were enrolled in the trial. Before TCR sequencing, CD4+ T cells and CD8+ T cells were sorted from peripheral blood as separate populations. This clone was recorded once. Its specific antigen is unknown. Per-base qualities were not stored, and no clone one base away is much larger. From the cysteine through the phenylalanine, the CDR3 covers 14 amino acids. The CDR3 DNA has 42 bases and is translated from base 1. CDR1 SGHTA and CDR2 FQGNSA were looked up in the germline V gene. Cut back by 1 base and 0 bases, the V and J ends lie 5 bases apart.

Genomic DNA was isolated from the sorted cells so that the TCRbeta CDR3 region could be sequenced. The immunoSEQ Assay was used to sequence the TCRbeta CDR3 regions. TCRdb retrieved this table from immuneACCESS and kept in-frame rearrangements only. Not all clones are present; in checked studies, unresolved V genes account for under half, and no reason is known for the remainder. Present in this sample are 81,000 or so clones, around 89% of which were seen just once. Less than 0.6% of the sample is in the top ten clones. The clonotype was recovered from an adult with an advanced solid tumor such as melanoma, head and neck, liver or kidney cancer. The chain was built from TRBV7-2 and TRBJ2-3, with the D segment identity uncertain. The sequencing here drew on CD4+ or CD8+ T cells sorted from blood, taken in a trial of the OX40 agonist ivuxolimab. The sequence in DNA is TGTGCCAGCAGCTTAGACCAGAGCACAGATACGCAGTATTTT. It codes for CASSLDQSTDTQYF.